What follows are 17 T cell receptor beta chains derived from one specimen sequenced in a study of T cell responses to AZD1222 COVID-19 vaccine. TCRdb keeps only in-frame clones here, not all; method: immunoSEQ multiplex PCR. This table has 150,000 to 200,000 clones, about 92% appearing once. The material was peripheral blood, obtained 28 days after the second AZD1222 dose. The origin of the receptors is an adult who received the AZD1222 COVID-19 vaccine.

CDR3 DNA sequence: TGTGCCTGGAGTACAGGTGGAAACTATGGCTACACCTTC. It translates to CAWSTGGNYGYTF. V and J are TRBV30 and TRBJ1-2; D perhaps matches TRBD1 (5 bases). The germline CDR1 and CDR2 sequences are GTSNPN and SVGIG (reference sequence). The CDR3 is 13 residues long. The V end lost 2 bases, the J end lost 2 bases, and 9 bases lay between the germline ends.

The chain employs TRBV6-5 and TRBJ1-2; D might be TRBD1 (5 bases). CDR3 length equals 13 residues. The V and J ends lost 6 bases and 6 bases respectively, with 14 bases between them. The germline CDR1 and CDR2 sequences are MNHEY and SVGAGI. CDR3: CASSPPPGNGYTF. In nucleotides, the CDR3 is TGTGCCAGCAGCCCACCCCCAGGGAATGGCTACACCTTC.

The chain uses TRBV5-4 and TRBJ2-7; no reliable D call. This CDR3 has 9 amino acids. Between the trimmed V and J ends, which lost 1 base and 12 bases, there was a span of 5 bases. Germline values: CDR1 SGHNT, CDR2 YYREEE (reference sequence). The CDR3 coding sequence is TGTGCCAGCAGCTTGACCGGGTACTTC. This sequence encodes CASSLTGYF.

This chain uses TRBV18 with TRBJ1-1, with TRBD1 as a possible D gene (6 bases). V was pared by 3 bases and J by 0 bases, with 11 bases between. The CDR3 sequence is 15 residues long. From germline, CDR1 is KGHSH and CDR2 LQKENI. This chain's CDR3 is CASSPPGTLNTEAFF. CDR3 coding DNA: TGTGCCAGCTCACCTCCCGGGACACTGAACACTGAAGCTTTCTTT.

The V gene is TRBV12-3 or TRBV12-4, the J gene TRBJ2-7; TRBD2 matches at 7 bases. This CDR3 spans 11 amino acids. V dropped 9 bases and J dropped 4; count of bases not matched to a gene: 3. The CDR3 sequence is CASKRDYEQYF. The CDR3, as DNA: TGTGCCAGTAAGCGGGATTACGAGCAGTACTTC.

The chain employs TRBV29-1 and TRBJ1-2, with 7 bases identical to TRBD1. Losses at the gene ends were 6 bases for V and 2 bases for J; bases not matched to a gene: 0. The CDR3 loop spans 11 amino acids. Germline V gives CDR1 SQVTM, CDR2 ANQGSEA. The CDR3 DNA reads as TGCAGCGTGACAGGGAACTATGGCTACACCTTC. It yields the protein CSVTGNYGYTF. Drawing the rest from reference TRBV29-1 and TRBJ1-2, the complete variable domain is SAVISQKPSRDICQRGTSLTIQCQVDSQVTMMFWYRQQPGQSLTLIATANQGSEATYESGFVIDKFPISRPNLTFSTLTVSNMSPEDSSIYLCSVTGNYGYTFGSGTRLTVV.

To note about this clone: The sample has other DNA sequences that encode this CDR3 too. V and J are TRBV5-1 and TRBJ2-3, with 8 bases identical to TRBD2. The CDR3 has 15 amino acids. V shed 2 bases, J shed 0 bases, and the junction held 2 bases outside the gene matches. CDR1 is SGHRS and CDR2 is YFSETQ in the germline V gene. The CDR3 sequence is CASSFGGASTDTQYF. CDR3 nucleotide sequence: TGCGCCAGCAGCTTCGGGGGGGCTAGCACAGATACGCAGTATTTT.

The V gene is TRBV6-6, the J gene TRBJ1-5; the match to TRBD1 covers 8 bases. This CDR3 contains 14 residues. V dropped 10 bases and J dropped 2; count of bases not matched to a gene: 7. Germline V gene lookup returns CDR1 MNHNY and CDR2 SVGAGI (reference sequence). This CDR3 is CAIPGQGGNQPQHF. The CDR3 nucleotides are TGTGCCATCCCTGGACAGGGTGGCAATCAGCCCCAGCATTTT.

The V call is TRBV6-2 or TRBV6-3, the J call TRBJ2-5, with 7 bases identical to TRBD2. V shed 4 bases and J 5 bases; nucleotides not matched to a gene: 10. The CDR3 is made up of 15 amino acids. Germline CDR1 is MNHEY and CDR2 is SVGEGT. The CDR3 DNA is TGTGCCAGCAGTTCCGGGACTACAAGAGGGGAGACCCAGTACTTC. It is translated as CASSSGTTRGETQYF.

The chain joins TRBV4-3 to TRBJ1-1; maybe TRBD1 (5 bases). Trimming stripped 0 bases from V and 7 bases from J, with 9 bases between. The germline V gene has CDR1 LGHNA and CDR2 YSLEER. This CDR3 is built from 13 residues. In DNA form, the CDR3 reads TGCGCCAGCAGCCAAGAGAGGCAGGGTGAAGCTTTCTTT. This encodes CASSQERQGEAFF.

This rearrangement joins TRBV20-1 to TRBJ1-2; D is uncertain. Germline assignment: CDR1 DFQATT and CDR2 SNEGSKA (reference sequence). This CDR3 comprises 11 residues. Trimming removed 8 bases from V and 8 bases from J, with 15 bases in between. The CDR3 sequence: CSPGRLVGYTF. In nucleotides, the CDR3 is TGCAGTCCAGGACGCCTCGTCGGCTACACCTTC.

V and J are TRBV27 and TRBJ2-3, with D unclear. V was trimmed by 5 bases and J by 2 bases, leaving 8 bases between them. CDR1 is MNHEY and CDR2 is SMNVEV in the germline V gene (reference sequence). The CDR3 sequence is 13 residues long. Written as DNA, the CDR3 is TGTGCCAGCAGTCCCGTTCTCACAGATACGCAGTATTTT. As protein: CASSPVLTDTQYF.

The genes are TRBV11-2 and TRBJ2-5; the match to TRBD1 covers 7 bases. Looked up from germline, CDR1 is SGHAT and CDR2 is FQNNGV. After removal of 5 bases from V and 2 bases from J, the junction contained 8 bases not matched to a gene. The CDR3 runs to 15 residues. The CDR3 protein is CASSTLETGQETQYF. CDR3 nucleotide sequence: TGTGCCAGCAGCACCCTGGAGACAGGGCAAGAGACCCAGTACTTC. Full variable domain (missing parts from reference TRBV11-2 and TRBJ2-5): EAGVAQSPRYKIIEKRQSVAFWCNPISGHATLYWYQQILGQGPKLLIQFQNNGVVDDSQLPKDRFSAERLKGVDSTLKIQPAKLEDSAVYLCASSTLETGQETQYFGPGTRLLVL.

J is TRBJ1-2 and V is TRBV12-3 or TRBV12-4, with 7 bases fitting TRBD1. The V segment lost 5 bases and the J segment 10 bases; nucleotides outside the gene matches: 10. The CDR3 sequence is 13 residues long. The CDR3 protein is CASSRDRARDYTF. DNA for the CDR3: TGTGCCAGCAGTCGGGACAGAGCCAGGGACTACACCTTC.

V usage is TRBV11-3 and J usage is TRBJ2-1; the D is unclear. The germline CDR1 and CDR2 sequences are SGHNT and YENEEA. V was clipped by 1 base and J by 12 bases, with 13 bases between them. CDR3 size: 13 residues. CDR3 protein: CASSLARSAVQFF. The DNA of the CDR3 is TGTGCCAGCAGCTTAGCCAGGTCGGCCGTGCAGTTCTTC.

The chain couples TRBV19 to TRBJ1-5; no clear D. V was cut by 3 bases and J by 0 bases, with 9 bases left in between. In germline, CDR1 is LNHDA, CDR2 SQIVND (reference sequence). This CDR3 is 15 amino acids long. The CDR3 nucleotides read TGTGCCAGTAGTATTAACGTGTATAGCAATCAGCCCCAGCATTTT. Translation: CASSINVYSNQPQHF. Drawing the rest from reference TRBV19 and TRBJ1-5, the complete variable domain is DGGITQSPKYLFRKEGQNVTLSCEQNLNHDAMYWYRQDPGQGLRLIYYSQIVNDFQKGDIAEGYSVSREKKESFPLTVTSAQKNPTAFYLCASSINVYSNQPQHFGDGTRLSIL.

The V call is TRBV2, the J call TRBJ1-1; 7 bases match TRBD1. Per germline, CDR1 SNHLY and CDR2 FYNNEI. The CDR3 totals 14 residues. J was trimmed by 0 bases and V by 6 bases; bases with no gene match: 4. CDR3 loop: CASSRDSLNTEAFF. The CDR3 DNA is TGTGCCAGCAGCCGGGACAGTTTGAACACTGAAGCTTTCTTT.